This T cell receptor beta chain was captured in a study of T cells in Graves' hyperthyroidism and ophthalmopathy. General study points: Expanded thyroid clonotypes (above 0.001) were mostly also found in blood. Researchers report that a 13 V-J model separated ophthalmopathy from stable hyperthyroidism.

TCR beta CDR3 regions were amplified from RNA. The TCR CDR3 was amplified in a first-round RT-PCR using the HTBI primer set. TCRdb independently ran MiXCR on the multiplex PCR reads; one entry per CDR3 protein. In the table there are 500,000 to 800,000 distinct CDR3 sequences, about 14% of which are singletons. Patients showing uncontrolled infection, other autoimmune disease, pregnancy or lactation were ineligible. Diagnoses were made from clinical symptoms, serum measures (thyroxine and TRAb), thyroid ultrasound and orbital computed tomography. On this clonotype itself: The antigen remains undetermined.

Germline assignment: CDR1 MNHEY and CDR2 SMNVEV (reference sequence). The CDR3 spans 16 residues. Trimming pared 2 bases from V and 0 bases from J, leaving 10 bases between. Sequences were obtained from blood. The chain recombines TRBV27 with TRBJ2-2, with D perhaps matching TRBD2 (5 bases). The sequence derives from a woman aged 50 to 65 with Graves' ophthalmopathy. The CDR3 region is CASSLRTSPNTGELFF. In DNA form, the CDR3 reads TGTGCCAGCAGTTTAAGAACTAGTCCGAACACCGGGGAGCTGTTTTTT.